Detailed here is one T cell receptor beta chain. This clone's antigen is unknown. The sample is drawn from a study of CXCR3-negative and CXCR3-positive naive CD8 T cells (dated by TCRdb to the late 2010s). For the wider study: In total, about 135 million TRB reads were obtained, which works out to roughly 1.5 +/- 0.3 million reads per library. The diversity and physicochemical repertoire analyses included about a dozen donors pooled from two independent experiments. For the TRBV-TRBJ cluster analysis, the naive subsets came from 5 donors, while the memory cells came from 3 donors. Results and caveats for the whole study, not just this receptor: Surface CD5, linked to self-reactivity in mice, was comparable between naive subsets; TCR interaction strength was therefore also inferred from TRB CDR3 physicochemical properties. TRBV-TRBJ usage was similar between naive CXCR3-negative and CXCR3-positive cells from the same donor, while memory cells showed distinct patterns. Comparably high repertoire diversity was found in both naive subsets, whereas much lower repertoire diversity was found in memory CD8+ T cells. Freshly isolated PBMCs were used for most assays because CXCR3 expression partially decreased after cryopreservation. TRB CDR3s from CXCR3-positive naive cells showed higher hydrophobicity (lower Kidera factor 4), lower energy, and higher strength and volume indices than CXCR3-negative naive cells.

Sequenced on a NextSeq 550. The Human TCR Profiling Kit (MiLaboratory) was used to make UMI-labeled 5' RACE TRB cDNA libraries. cDNA synthesis used the entire amount of extracted RNA, and PCR amplification then used the entire amount of cDNA produced. Libraries were prepared in parallel with an identical number of PCR cycles. In the paper's pipeline: MIGEC and MiXCR extracted about 50,000 +/- 10,000 unique UMI-labeled TRB cDNA molecules per library, requiring at least two reads per UMI. An average of around 40,000 +/- 10,000 functional in-frame TRB CDR3 nucleotide clonotypes without stop codons was found per library. After each sample was downsampled to 5000 UMI-labeled TRB molecules, VDJtools was used to calculate diversity metrics such as normalized Shannon-Wiener and Chao1. VDJtools was used to calculate clonotype-size-weighted physicochemical properties of the central five CDR3 residues, namely interaction energy, strength, volume and Kidera factor 4. Based on TCRdb reprocessing of the reads, there is one entry per CDR3 protein sequence, and DNA is missing. TCRdb, not the original authors, processed these V and J calls. The table for this sample records roughly 110,000 distinct CDR3 sequences. The top ten clonotypes cover around 0.36% of the sample.

For every CD8+ T cell subset, 300,000 cells were flow-sorted straight into RLT lysis buffer, and each subset was sorted in triplicate. To keep memory contaminants out, a stringent definition of naive CD8+ T cells was applied: CD45RO-CCR7+CD27+CD95-. Using standard density gradient centrifugation, peripheral blood mononuclear cells were isolated from buffy coats. A FACSAria III was used to flow-sort naive CD8+ T cells into CXCR3-negative and CXCR3-positive populations. Total RNA was extracted from sorted cells using an RNeasy Mini Kit. The CDR3 runs 16 residues from the cysteine to the phenylalanine. The DNA is unrecorded. The germline V gene provides CDR1 MNHEY and CDR2 SVGAGI.

Sample: naive CXCR3+ CD8+ T cells from blood. The cell subset or site label corresponds to: CD45RO-CCR7+CD27+CD95- naive CD8+ T cells expressing CXCR3 (TNR3+). The rearrangement combines TRBV6-5 with TRBJ2-5; the TCRdb call, TRBD1, lacks DNA for checking. This receptor was obtained from a human donor in good health. Some clones in this sample may be carry-over from other donors' samples. The CDR3 region has the sequence CASSNGQGVSSETQYF.